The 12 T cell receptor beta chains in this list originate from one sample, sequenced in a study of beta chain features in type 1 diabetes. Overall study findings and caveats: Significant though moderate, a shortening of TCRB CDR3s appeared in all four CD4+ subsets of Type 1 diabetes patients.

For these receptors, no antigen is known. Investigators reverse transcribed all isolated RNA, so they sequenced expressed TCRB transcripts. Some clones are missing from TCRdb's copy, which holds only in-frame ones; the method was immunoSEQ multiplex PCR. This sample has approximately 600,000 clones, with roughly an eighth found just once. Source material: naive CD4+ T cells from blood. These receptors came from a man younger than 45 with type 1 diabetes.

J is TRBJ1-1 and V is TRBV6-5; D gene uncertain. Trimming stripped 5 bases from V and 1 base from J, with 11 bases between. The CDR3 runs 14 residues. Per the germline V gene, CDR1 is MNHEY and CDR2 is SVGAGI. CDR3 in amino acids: CASSPPTRNTEAFF. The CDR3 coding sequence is TGTGCCAGCAGTCCACCTACGAGGAACACTGAAGCTTTCTTT.

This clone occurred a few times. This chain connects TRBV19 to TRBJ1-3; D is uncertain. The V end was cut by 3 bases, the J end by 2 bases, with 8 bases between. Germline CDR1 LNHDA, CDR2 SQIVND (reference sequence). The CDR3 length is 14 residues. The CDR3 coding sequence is TGTGCCAGTAGTATCGGGGTTACTGGAAACACCATATATTTT. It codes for CASSIGVTGNTIYF.

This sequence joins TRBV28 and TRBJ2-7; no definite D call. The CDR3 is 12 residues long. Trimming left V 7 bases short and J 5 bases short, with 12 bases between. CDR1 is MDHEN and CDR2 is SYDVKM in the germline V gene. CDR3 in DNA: TGTGCCAGCACCACCTCAAACCACGAGCAGTACTTC. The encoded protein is CASTTSNHEQYF. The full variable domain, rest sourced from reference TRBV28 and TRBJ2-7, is DVKVTQSSRYLVKRTGEKVFLECVQDMDHENMFWYRQDPGLGLRLIYFSYDVKMKEKGDIPEGYSVSREKKERFSLILESASTNQTSMYLCASTTSNHEQYFGPGTRLTVT.

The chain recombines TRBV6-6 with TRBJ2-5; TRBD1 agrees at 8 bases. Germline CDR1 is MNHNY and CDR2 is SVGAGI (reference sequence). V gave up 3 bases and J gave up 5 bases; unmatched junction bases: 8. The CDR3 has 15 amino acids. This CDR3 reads CASSYRTGSLETQYF. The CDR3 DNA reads TGTGCCAGCAGTTATCGGACAGGGTCGTTGGAGACCCAGTACTTC.

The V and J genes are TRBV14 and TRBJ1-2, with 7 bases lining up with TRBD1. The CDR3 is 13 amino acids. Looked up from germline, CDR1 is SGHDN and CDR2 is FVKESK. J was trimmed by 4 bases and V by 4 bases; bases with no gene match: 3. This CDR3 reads CASSRGDSYGYTF. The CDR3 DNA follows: TGTGCCAGCAGCCGGGGGGACAGCTATGGCTACACCTTC.

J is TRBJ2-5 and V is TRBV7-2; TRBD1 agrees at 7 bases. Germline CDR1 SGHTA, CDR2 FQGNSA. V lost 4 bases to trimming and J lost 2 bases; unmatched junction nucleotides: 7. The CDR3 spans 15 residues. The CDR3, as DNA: TGTGCCAGCAGCTCTGACAGGGCGAAACAAGAGACCCAGTACTTC. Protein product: CASSSDRAKQETQYF.

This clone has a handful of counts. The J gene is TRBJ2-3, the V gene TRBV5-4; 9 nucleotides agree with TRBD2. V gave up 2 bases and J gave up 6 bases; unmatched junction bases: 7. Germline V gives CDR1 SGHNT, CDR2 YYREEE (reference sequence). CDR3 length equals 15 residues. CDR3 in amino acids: CASSFLAGAGDTQYF. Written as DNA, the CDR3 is TGTGCCAGCAGCTTCTTAGCGGGGGCAGGGGATACGCAGTATTTT.

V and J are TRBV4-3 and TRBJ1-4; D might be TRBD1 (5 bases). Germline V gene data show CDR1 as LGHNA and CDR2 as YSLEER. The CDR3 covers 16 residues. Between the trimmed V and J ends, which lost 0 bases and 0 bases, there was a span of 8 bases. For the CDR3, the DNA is TGCGCCAGCAGCCAAGATTGGGGCTCAACTAATGAAAAACTGTTTTTT. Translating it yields CASSQDWGSTNEKLFF.

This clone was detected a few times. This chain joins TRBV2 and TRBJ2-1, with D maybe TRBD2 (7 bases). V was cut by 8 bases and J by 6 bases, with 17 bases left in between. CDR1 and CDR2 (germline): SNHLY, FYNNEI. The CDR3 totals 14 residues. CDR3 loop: CASVPREGGNEQFF. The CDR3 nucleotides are TGTGCCAGCGTCCCAAGGGAGGGGGGCAATGAGCAGTTCTTC.

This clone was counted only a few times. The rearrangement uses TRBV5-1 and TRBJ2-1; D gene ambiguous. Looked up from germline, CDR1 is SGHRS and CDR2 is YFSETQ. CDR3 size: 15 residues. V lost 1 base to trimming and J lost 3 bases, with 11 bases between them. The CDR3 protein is CASSLLTAGYNEQFF. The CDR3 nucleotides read TGCGCCAGCAGCTTGCTGACCGCCGGCTACAATGAGCAGTTCTTC.

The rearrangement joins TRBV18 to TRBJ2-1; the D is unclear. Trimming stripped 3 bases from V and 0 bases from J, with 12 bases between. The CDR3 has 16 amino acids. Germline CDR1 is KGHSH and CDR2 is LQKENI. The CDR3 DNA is TGTGCCAGCTCACCGCCTACTCATTCCTCCTACAATGAGCAGTTCTTC. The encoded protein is CASSPPTHSSYNEQFF.

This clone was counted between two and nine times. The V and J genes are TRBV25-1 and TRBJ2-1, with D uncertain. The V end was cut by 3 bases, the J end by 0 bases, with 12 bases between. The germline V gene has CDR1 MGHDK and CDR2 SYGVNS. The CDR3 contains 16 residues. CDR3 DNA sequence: TGTGCCAGCAGTGATCCCGCCGCCAGCTCCTACAATGAGCAGTTCTTC. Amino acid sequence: CASSDPAASSYNEQFF.